This record covers a single T cell receptor (beta chain). There are 16 residues in the CDR3. Germline V gene sequence: CDR1 SGHTA, CDR2 FQGNSA. The data originate from a study of monozygotic twins with inflammatory bowel disease. From its re-call of the 5' RACE reads, TCRdb lists each CDR3 protein once, without DNA. The sample has approximately 300,000 distinct CDR3 sequences. What was sequenced was blood. The sequence came from a human donor with ulcerative colitis or Crohn's disease, or a healthy co-twin of an affected twin (not recorded which). The chain uses TRBV7-2 and TRBJ1-3; the D call from TCRdb, TRBD1, cannot be confirmed without DNA. CDR3 region: CASSLISGTVKNTIYF.